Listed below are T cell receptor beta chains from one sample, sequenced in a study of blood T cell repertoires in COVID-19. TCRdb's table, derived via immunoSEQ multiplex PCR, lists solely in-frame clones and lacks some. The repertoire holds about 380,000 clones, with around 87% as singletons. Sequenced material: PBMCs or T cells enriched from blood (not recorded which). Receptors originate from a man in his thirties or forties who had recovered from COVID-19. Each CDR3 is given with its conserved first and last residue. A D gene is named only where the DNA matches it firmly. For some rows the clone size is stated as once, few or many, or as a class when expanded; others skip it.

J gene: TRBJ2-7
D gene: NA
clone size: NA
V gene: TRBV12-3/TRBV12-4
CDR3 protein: CASSLNMGAEQYF

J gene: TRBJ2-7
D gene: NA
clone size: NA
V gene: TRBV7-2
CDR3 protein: CASSEIQSSYEQYF

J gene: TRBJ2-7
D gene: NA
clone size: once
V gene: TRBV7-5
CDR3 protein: CARSPIHLDRGSHEQYF

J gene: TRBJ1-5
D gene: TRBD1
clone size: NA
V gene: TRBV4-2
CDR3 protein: CASSQDLKGAMQPQHF

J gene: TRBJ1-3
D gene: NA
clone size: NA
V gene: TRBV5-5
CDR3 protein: CASSLSPQGGNTIYF

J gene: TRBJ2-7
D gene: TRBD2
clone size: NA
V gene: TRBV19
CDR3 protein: CASSAGLAGDSYEQYF

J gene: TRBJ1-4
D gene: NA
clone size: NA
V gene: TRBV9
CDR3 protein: CASSVSNGGAANEKLFF

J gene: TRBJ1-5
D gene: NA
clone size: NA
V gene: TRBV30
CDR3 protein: CAWSVQYSNQPQHF

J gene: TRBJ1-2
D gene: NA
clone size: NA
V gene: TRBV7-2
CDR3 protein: CASSPLSNYGYTF

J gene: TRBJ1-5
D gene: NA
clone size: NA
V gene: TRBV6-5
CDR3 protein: CASSAVLTGQPQHF

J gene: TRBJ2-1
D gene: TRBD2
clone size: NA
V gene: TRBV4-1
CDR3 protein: CASSSGGARYNEQFF

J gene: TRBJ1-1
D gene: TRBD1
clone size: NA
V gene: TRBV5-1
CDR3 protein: CASSLNSGDRGSEAFF

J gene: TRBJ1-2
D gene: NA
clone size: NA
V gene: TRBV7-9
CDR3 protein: CASNPSGGNNYGYTF

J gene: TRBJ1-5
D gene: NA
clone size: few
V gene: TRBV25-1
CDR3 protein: CASSVPRDPLCQPQHF

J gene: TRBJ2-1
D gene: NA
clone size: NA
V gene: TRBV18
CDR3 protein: CASSPISRDTEQFF

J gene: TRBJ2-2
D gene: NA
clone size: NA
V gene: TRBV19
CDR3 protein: CASSILRQTGELFF

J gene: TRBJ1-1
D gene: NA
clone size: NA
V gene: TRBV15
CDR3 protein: CATSRGGQTNTEAFF

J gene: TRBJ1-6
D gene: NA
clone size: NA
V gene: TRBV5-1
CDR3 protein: CASKGDPNSPLHF

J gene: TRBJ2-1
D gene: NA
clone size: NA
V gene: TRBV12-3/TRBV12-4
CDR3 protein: CASSFLDEQFF

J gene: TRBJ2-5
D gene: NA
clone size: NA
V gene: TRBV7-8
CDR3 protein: CASSLGSGETQYF

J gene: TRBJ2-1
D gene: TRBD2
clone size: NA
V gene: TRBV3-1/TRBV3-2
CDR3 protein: CASSQVRRGGNEQFF

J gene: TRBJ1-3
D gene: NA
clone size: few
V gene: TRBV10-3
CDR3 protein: CAISESAGSGNTIYF

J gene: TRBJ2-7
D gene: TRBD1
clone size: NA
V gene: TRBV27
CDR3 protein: CASSVTGTGIYEQYF

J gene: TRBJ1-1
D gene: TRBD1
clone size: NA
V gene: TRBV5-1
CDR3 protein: CASSISGTVNTEAFF

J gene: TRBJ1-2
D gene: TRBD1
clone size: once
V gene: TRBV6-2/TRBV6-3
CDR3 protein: CASSSGQALYYGYTF

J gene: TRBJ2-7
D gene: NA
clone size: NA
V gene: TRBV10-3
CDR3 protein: CAISEGGTDYEQYF

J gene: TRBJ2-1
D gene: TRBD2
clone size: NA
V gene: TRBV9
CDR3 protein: CASSVGSSGGYNEQFF

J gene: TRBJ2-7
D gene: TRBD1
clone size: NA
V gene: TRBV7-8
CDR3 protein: CASSWTGQTYEQYF

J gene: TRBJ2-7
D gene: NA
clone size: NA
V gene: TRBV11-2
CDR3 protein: CDREGLLLAREQYF

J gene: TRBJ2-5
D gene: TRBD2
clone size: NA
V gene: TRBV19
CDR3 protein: CASSIGGEAETQYF

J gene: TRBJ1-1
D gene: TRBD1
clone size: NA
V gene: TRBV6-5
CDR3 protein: CASTFDRGDTEAFF

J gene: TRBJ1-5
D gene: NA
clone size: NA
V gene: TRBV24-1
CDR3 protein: CATSVKRGTFGLRVRNQPQHF

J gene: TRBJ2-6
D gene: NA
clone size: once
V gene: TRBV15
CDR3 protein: CATSKTFVSGANVLTF

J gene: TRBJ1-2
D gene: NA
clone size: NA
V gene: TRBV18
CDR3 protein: CASSPVRGLSGYTF

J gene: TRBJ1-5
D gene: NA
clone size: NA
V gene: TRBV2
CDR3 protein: CASSPSRVRSNQPQHF

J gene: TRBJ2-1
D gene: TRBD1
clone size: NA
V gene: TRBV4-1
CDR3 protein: CASSQAGTGVRNEQFF

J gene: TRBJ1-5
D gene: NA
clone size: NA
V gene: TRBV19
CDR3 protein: CASSIDRRARVQPQHF

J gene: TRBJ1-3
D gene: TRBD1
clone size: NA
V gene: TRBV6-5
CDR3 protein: CASSRTGGLGNTIYF

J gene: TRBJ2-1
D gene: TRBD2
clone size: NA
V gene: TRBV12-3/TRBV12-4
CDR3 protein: CAISGGARNEQFF